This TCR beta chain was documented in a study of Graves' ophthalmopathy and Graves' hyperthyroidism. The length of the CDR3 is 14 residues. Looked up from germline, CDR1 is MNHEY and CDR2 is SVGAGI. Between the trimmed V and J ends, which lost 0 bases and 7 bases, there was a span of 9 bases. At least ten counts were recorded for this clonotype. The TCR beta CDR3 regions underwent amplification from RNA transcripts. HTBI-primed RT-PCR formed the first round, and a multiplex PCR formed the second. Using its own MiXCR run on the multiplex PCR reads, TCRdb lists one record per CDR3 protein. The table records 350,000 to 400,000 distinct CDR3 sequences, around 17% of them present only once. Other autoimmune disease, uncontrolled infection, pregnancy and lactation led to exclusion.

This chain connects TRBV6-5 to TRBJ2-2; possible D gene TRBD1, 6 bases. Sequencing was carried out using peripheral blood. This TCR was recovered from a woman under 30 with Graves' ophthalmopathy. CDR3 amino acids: CASSYSRGIGELFF. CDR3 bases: TGTGCCAGCAGTTACTCGAGGGGGATCGGGGAGCTGTTTTTT.